These 27 T cell receptor beta chains share one sample of origin, sequenced in a study of CD8+ T cells in alopecia areata. Treatment: oral pan-JAK inhibitor, 5-10 mg twice daily. It was cDNA, reverse transcribed from extracted RNA, that served as the sequencing template. TCRdb keeps only in-frame clones here, not all; method: immunoSEQ multiplex PCR. Seen here are approximately 160,000 clones, 50% to 65% observed once, and the top ten hold 13% to 15%. The source material was CD4+ T cells sorted from blood, sampled at week 24, from a patient treated with tofacitinib. The receptors derive from a human donor with alopecia areata.

This clone was counted only a few times. V is TRBV5-1 and J is TRBJ1-6, with D perhaps matching TRBD1 (6 bases). V gave up 0 bases and J gave up 7 bases, with 17 bases separating them. From germline, CDR1 is SGHRS and CDR2 YFSETQ. The CDR3 length is 17 residues. CDR3 DNA sequence: TGCGCCAGCAGCTTGGCTCCCGGACAGCTCCAGAATTCACCCCTCCACTTT. As protein: CASSLAPGQLQNSPLHF.

This chain links TRBV15 with TRBJ2-5; weak D call: TRBD2 (6 bases). V was trimmed by 1 base and J by 3 bases, leaving 9 bases between them. The length of the CDR3 is 14 residues. CDR1 is LNHNV and CDR2 is YYDKDF in the germline V gene (reference sequence). For the CDR3, the DNA is TGTGCCACCAGCAGAGTCAGGGAGGAAGAGACCCAGTACTTC. This encodes CATSRVREEETQYF.

J is TRBJ1-6 and V is TRBV23-1; 10 bases map to TRBD1. TRBV23-1 is placed among ORFs of uncertain function. The V gene end was trimmed by 2 bases and the J gene end by 9 bases; junction bases not matched to a gene: 4. The CDR3 totals 15 residues. CDR3 nucleotides: TGCGCCAGCAGTCAACCGACAGGGGGCGTTTCACCCCTCCACTTT. Its translation is CASSQPTGGVSPLHF.

The chain uses TRBV27 and TRBJ1-6; D possibly corresponds to TRBD1 (5 bases). This CDR3 region has 14 residues. Trimming removed 8 bases from V and 10 bases from J, with 18 bases in between. Per germline, CDR1 MNHEY and CDR2 SMNVEV (reference sequence). CDR3 nucleotide sequence: TGTGCCAGCTCCCCGCCAGGGACTCTATCACCCCTCCACTTT. Translation: CASSPPGTLSPLHF.

This rearrangement joins TRBV4-2 to TRBJ1-1, with no clear D. This CDR3 region has 12 residues. Germline V lookup: CDR1 LGHNA, CDR2 YNFKEQ. V was cut by 5 bases and J by 7 bases, with 11 bases left in between. As DNA, the CDR3 is TGTGCCAGCAGCGAAAGTTTAGATGAAGCTTTCTTT. Protein: CASSESLDEAFF.

The chain has TRBV29-1 and TRBJ2-3; possibly TRBD1 or TRBD2 for D (5 bases each). Per the germline V gene, CDR1 is SQVTM and CDR2 is ANQGSEA. With 7 bases removed from V and 2 bases from J, the gap between germline ends came to 13 bases. This CDR3 is built from 13 residues. In DNA, the CDR3 is TGCAGCGCCGGGACCAGATACACAGATACGCAGTATTTT. This codes for CSAGTRYTDTQYF.

V and J are TRBV27 and TRBJ2-4; no clear D gene. Germline assignment: CDR1 MNHEY and CDR2 SMNVEV (reference sequence). The CDR3 runs 14 residues. V shed 3 bases and J shed 1 base, with 7 bases lying between them. CDR3 coding DNA: TGTGCCAGCAGTTTGAAGGGTGCCAAAAACATTCAGTACTTC. The encoded protein is CASSLKGAKNIQYF.

This chain links TRBV15 with TRBJ2-5; weak D call: TRBD2 (6 bases). Germline assignment: CDR1 LNHNV and CDR2 YYDKDF (reference sequence). The CDR3 runs 13 residues. V was trimmed by 9 bases and J by 0 bases, leaving 11 bases between them. The CDR3 sequence is CATVRDYQETQYF. DNA of the CDR3: TGTGCCACGGTCCGGGACTACCAAGAGACCCAGTACTTC.

The chain has TRBV5-1 and TRBJ2-7; 9 bases agree with TRBD1. Germline trimming cut 4 bases from V and 3 bases from J; bases unmatched to any gene: 5. The CDR3 is made up of 14 amino acids. Germline-derived CDR1 and CDR2 are SGHRS and YFSETQ. As DNA, the CDR3 is TGCGCCAGCAGCCCGGGACAGGGAGTCTACGAGCAGTACTTC. Its protein is CASSPGQGVYEQYF.

V is TRBV29-1 and J is TRBJ1-1; D uncertain. V lost 7 bases to trimming and J lost 1 base, with 7 bases between them. The V gene's germline CDR1 is SQVTM and CDR2 ANQGSEA. The CDR3 is 11 residues long. For the CDR3, the DNA is TGCAGCGGCAGGAGGAACACTGAAGCTTTCTTT. This sequence encodes CSGRRNTEAFF.

Remarks on this clone: Other DNA sequences in the same sample also yield this CDR3. This chain connects TRBV30 to TRBJ1-2; D gene uncertain. The germline V gene encodes CDR1 GTSNPN and CDR2 SVGIG (reference sequence). CDR3 length: 12 residues. Trimming pared 2 bases from V and 2 bases from J, leaving 6 bases between. The CDR3 sequence is CAWSQGNYGYTF. Here the CDR3 DNA reads TGTGCCTGGAGTCAAGGGAACTATGGCTACACCTTC. The full variable domain, completed using reference TRBV30 and TRBJ1-2, is SQTIHQWPATLVQPVGSPLSLECTVEGTSNPNLYWYRQAAGRGLQLLFYSVGIGQISSEVPQNLSASRPQDRQFILSSKKLLLSDSGFYLCAWSQGNYGYTFGSGTRLTVV.

This clone came up a few times. The chain links TRBV5-1 to TRBJ1-2; no clear D gene. The germline V gene has CDR1 SGHRS and CDR2 YFSETQ. V lost 1 base and J 6 bases, leaving 10 bases between the germline ends. This CDR3 region has 13 residues. CDR3 nucleotide sequence: TGCGCCAGCAGCTTGCGTACGGCGAATGGCTACACCTTC. It codes for CASSLRTANGYTF.

This chain uses TRBV5-6 with TRBJ2-7; 7 nucleotides match TRBD2. Germline V gives CDR1 SGHDT, CDR2 YYEEEE. The CDR3 has 14 residues. Losses at the gene ends were 2 bases for V and 2 bases for J; bases not matched to a gene: 4. The CDR3 loop reads CASSLSGTTYEQYF. The CDR3 region has the DNA TGTGCCAGCAGCTTATCAGGGACTACCTACGAGCAGTACTTC.

The chain joins TRBV6-9 to TRBJ1-5, with D unresolved. The germline CDR1 and CDR2 sequences are MNHGY and SVAAGI. V shed 11 bases and J shed 5 bases, with 25 bases lying between them. CDR3 length equals 16 residues. CDR3 amino acids: CASHISPNWEDQPQHF. As DNA, the CDR3 is TGTGCCTCCCATATTAGCCCCAACTGGGAGGATCAGCCCCAGCATTTT.

The gene calls are TRBV5-4 and TRBJ2-7; D unresolved. This CDR3 comprises 13 residues. Trimming shortened V by 0 bases and J by 2 bases, and 6 bases separated the two germline ends. Germline CDR1 SGHNT, CDR2 YYREEE (reference sequence). The CDR3 DNA reads as TGTGCCAGCAGCTTGGCGACCACCTACGAGCAGTACTTC. It yields the protein CASSLATTYEQYF. Looking up the rest from reference TRBV5-4 and TRBJ2-7 gives the full variable domain: ETGVTQSPTHLIKTRGQQVTLRCSSQSGHNTVSWYQQALGQGPQFIFQYYREEENGRGNFPPRFSGLQFPNYSSELNVNALELDDSALYLCASSLATTYEQYFGPGTRLTVT.

This chain connects TRBV5-1 to TRBJ2-5; TRBD2 is a possible D gene (5 bases). There are 12 residues in the CDR3. Germline V gives CDR1 SGHRS, CDR2 YFSETQ. With 10 bases removed from V and 0 bases from J, the gap between germline ends came to 10 bases. CDR3 bases: TGCGCCTCCAGCGGTGACCAAGAGACCCAGTACTTC. Encoded protein: CASSGDQETQYF.

This clone showed up just a few times. This sequence joins TRBV27 and TRBJ1-3; D is unclear. V dropped 8 bases and J dropped 0 bases, with 5 bases sitting between them. This CDR3 is built from 12 residues. The germline V gene has CDR1 MNHEY and CDR2 SMNVEV (reference sequence). The CDR3 DNA reads as TGTGCCAGCCGCAGCTCTGGAAACACCATATATTTT. Translated, it gives CASRSSGNTIYF.

This CDR3 reads CSVRGTETQYF. CDR3 nucleotides: TGCAGTGTGCGGGGAACAGAGACCCAGTACTTC. This chain links TRBV20-1 with TRBJ2-5, with a tentative D call TRBD2 (6 bases). The CDR3 is 11 residues long. Germline V gene data show CDR1 as DFQATT and CDR2 as SNEGSKA (reference sequence). The germline V and J ends were trimmed by 7 bases and 4 bases, with 10 bases remaining between them.

Regarding this clone: The sample carries other DNA sequences with the same CDR3. The chain is built from TRBV5-1 and TRBJ1-1; D remains ambiguous. CDR3 length: 15 residues. Looked up from germline, CDR1 is SGHRS and CDR2 is YFSETQ. Trimming shortened V by 0 bases and J by 0 bases, and 9 bases separated the two germline ends. CDR3 sequence: CASSLGTLMNTEAFF. As DNA, the CDR3 is TGCGCCAGCAGCTTGGGCACCCTTATGAACACTGAAGCTTTCTTT.

The chain employs TRBV19 and TRBJ2-7, with D unclear. Germline V CDR1 and CDR2: LNHDA, SQIVND (reference sequence). V lost 3 bases, J lost 1 base, and 7 bases lay in between. This CDR3 is 13 amino acids long. The CDR3, as DNA: TGTGCCAGTAGTATCGCACAGTCCTACGAGCAGTACTTC. Encoded protein: CASSIAQSYEQYF.

V is TRBV29-1 and J is TRBJ2-1; tentative D call: TRBD1 (7 bases). Germline-derived CDR1 and CDR2 are SQVTM and ANQGSEA. Trimming pared 6 bases from V and 2 bases from J, leaving 11 bases between. The CDR3 has 13 residues. The CDR3 bases are TGCAGCGTGGCGGGACAGACCTACAATGAGCAGTTCTTC. Residues: CSVAGQTYNEQFF.

The chain uses TRBV9 and TRBJ2-7; D ambiguous. There are 13 residues in the CDR3. CDR1 SGDLS and CDR2 YYNGEE come from the germline V gene. The germline V and J ends were trimmed by 4 bases and 1 base, with 9 bases remaining between them. In DNA, the CDR3 is TGTGCCAGCAGCACGAGCATGTCCTACGAGCAGTACTTC. Its protein is CASSTSMSYEQYF. The variable domain in full, completed from reference TRBV9 and TRBJ2-7, reads DSGVTQTPKHLITATGQRVTLRCSPRSGDLSVYWYQQSLDQGLQFLIQYYNGEERAKGNILERFSAQQFPDLHSELNLSSLELGDSALYFCASSTSMSYEQYFGPGTRLTVT.

The CDR3 bases are TGCGCCAGCAGCAGTACAATTAGCGGGGGGGCCGAGACCCAGTACTTC. This gives the protein CASSSTISGGAETQYF. The chain carries TRBV5-1 and TRBJ2-5; 11 nucleotides align to TRBD2. This CDR3 has 16 amino acids. In germline, CDR1 is SGHRS, CDR2 YFSETQ. V was clipped by 4 bases and J by 5 bases; unmatched bases: 10.

In this sample, this clone turned up a few times. This rearrangement joins TRBV6-1 to TRBJ1-5; 8 bases are a match to TRBD1. This CDR3 contains 14 residues. Germline values: CDR1 MNHNS, CDR2 SASEGT. Trimming cost V 5 bases and J 4 bases; bases outside gene matches: 4. The DNA of the CDR3 is TGTGCCAGCAGTATAAGACAGGGGAATCAGCCCCAGCATTTT. Protein: CASSIRQGNQPQHF.

The chain carries TRBV14 and TRBJ2-7; D possibly matches TRBD1 or TRBD2 (5 bases each). Germline V gene lookup returns CDR1 SGHDN and CDR2 FVKESK. Between the trimmed V and J ends, which lost 8 bases and 5 bases, there was a span of 13 bases. This CDR3 has 12 residues. The CDR3 here is CASYRDPNEQYF. DNA of the CDR3: TGTGCCAGCTACCGGGACCCTAACGAGCAGTACTTC.

This clone occurred a few times. The rearrangement joins TRBV20-1 to TRBJ1-1; D is unresolved. V lost 7 bases, J lost 1 base, and 7 bases lay in between. The germline V gene has CDR1 DFQATT and CDR2 SNEGSKA (reference sequence). The length of the CDR3 is 11 residues. In nucleotides, the CDR3 is TGCAGTGTGGGAGGGAACACTGAAGCTTTCTTT. This codes for CSVGGNTEAFF.

The chain recombines TRBV29-1 with TRBJ2-7; D ambiguous. Germline CDR1 reads SQVTM; CDR2 reads ANQGSEA. V dropped 4 bases and J dropped 1 base, with 20 bases sitting between them. The CDR3 has 16 residues. The CDR3 region has the DNA TGCAGCGTTGTCGAAAAGGGTGCAGGTCTATCCTACGAGCAGTACTTC. This translates into CSVVEKGAGLSYEQYF.